This T cell receptor beta chain was observed in a study of beta chain features in type 1 diabetes. Regarding the study as a whole: Shorter TCRB CDR3s, moderately but significantly so, were found in Type 1 diabetes patients in all four CD4+ subsets. The study found that naive, central memory and Treg TCRB repertoires appeared more similar in patients than in healthy donors.

The isolated RNA, all of it, was reverse transcribed, so expressed TCRB transcripts were what got sequenced. TCRdb's copy holds only in-frame clones and misses some; the assay was immunoSEQ multiplex PCR. The repertoire consists of 200,000 to 250,000 clones, with around 15% occurring once and the leading ten covering more than 0.075%. The CDR3 extends over 17 amino acids. Germline V gene data show CDR1 as SGHVS and CDR2 as FNYEAQ. V dropped 2 bases and J dropped 0; count of bases not matched to a gene: 4. This clone has just a few counts. Its antigen is currently unknown. The sequenced sample consisted of naive CD4+ T cells from blood. The clonotype comes from a man under 40 with type 1 diabetes. V usage is TRBV7-6 and J usage is TRBJ2-1; 10 positions agree with TRBD2. CDR3 residues: CASSLQSSGSSYNEQFF. The DNA of the CDR3 is TGTGCCAGCAGCTTACAATCTAGCGGGAGCTCCTACAATGAGCAGTTCTTC.